These 13 T cell receptor beta chains originate from one sample sequenced in a study of beta chain features in type 1 diabetes. Reverse transcribing all isolated RNA meant expressed TCRB transcripts were sequenced. Using immunoSEQ multiplex PCR, the repertoire was profiled, and TCRdb retains in-frame clones only, with some absent. The repertoire holds 970,000 or so clones, with 15% to 20% as singletons. Sequencing was performed on naive CD4+ T cells from blood. Receptors were obtained from a woman under 30 in good health.

As concerns this clone: The sample has other DNA sequences that encode this CDR3 too. The DNA for the CDR3 is TGTGCCAGCAGCTTAATGGGAGGCACAGATACGCAGTATTTT. It yields the protein CASSLMGGTDTQYF. The chain has TRBV7-3 and TRBJ2-3, with D possibly TRBD2 on 5 matching bases. Germline V gene data show CDR1 as SGHTA and CDR2 as FQGTGA. The CDR3 sequence is 14 residues long. Trimming took off 1 base at V and 1 base at J, with 6 bases between the two ends.

This chain joins TRBV13 and TRBJ2-1, with 8 positions matching TRBD2. CDR3 length: 12 amino acids. The germline V gene has CDR1 PRHDT and CDR2 FYEKMQ (reference sequence). With V trimmed by 5 bases and J by 13 bases, 7 bases remained unmatched. CDR3 coding DNA: TGTGCCAGCAGCGTTAGCGGGGCCCTTCAGTTCTTC. This gives the protein CASSVSGALQFF.

The V call is TRBV20-1, the J call TRBJ2-2; D call uncertain. Germline V gene sequence: CDR1 DFQATT, CDR2 SNEGSKA (reference sequence). The ends were cut back, 7 bases at V and 8 bases at J, with 8 bases in the middle. The CDR3 loop spans 10 amino acids. As DNA, the CDR3 is TGCAGTGTGTACGCTGGGGAGCTGTTTTTT. Its protein product is CSVYAGELFF.

The chain recombines TRBV21-1 with TRBJ2-3; no check of the table's D call, TRBD2, against the DNA was made. TRBV21-1 is a documented pseudogene. The CDR3 loop spans 15 amino acids. CDR3 sequence: CASSRPLGREDTQYF. The CDR3 DNA reads as TGTGCCAGCAGCCGACCGTTAGGCCGGGAGGATACGCAGTATTTT.

V is TRBV19 and J is TRBJ2-1, with D uncertain. This CDR3 has 16 amino acids. Trimming took off 3 bases at V and 1 base at J, with 13 bases between the two ends. CDR1 is LNHDA and CDR2 is SQIVND in the germline V gene (reference sequence). The CDR3 is CASSIVRAFSYNEQFF. CDR3 sequence (DNA): TGTGCCAGTAGTATTGTACGGGCGTTTTCCTACAATGAGCAGTTCTTC.

J is TRBJ2-3 and V is TRBV7-2, with 9 bases aligning to TRBD2. Trimming at V came to 7 bases and at J to 12 bases, leaving 8 bases not matched to a gene. This CDR3 spans 12 amino acids. CDR1 is SGHTA, CDR2 FQGNSA, per germline. CDR3 DNA sequence: TGTGCCAGCACCTTCCCGGGGACTAGCCAGTATTTT. Encoded protein: CASTFPGTSQYF.

A few counts support this clone. The chain recombines TRBV2 with TRBJ2-5; D is unresolved. Trimming removed 1 base from V and 0 bases from J, with 6 bases in between. Per germline, CDR1 SNHLY and CDR2 FYNNEI. The CDR3 contains 14 residues. In DNA, the CDR3 is TGTGCCAGCAGTGAAGATCTGTACCAAGAGACCCAGTACTTC. Protein sequence: CASSEDLYQETQYF.

This clone showed up just a few times. The DNA of the CDR3 is TGTGCCAGCACCATAGCGAGGGGAACCGGGGAGCTGTTTTTT. Translation gives CASTIARGTGELFF. This chain links TRBV7-2 with TRBJ2-2; tentatively, D is TRBD1 or TRBD2 (5 bases each). The germline gives CDR1 SGHTA, CDR2 FQGNSA. Trimming removed 7 bases at V and 5 bases at J, with 14 bases between. The CDR3 has 14 amino acids.

This rearrangement joins TRBV9 to TRBJ2-3; tentative D call: TRBD2 (6 bases). This CDR3 is 15 amino acids long. The germline V gene encodes CDR1 SGDLS and CDR2 YYNGEE. With 0 bases removed from V and 2 bases from J, the gap between germline ends came to 10 bases. CDR3 sequence reads: CASSVVAGLTDTQYF. CDR3 nucleotide sequence: TGTGCCAGCAGCGTAGTGGCGGGGCTCACAGATACGCAGTATTTT.

V gene TRBV7-2 combines with J gene TRBJ1-1, with D hard to call. Germline CDR1 SGHTA, CDR2 FQGNSA. There are 12 residues in the CDR3. V was trimmed by 4 bases and J by 2 bases, leaving 5 bases between them. This CDR3 is CASSYTNTEAFF. The CDR3 DNA reads TGTGCCAGCAGCTACACAAACACTGAAGCTTTCTTT.

This clone has just a few counts. The rearrangement links TRBV4-3 to TRBJ2-5, with 9 bases lining up with TRBD1. Unmatched junction bases numbered 15, after V lost 0 bases and J lost 1 base. The CDR3 length is 20 residues. Germline-derived CDR1 and CDR2 are LGHNA and YSLEER. This CDR3 reads CASSQEYSDWTGVLQETQYF. CDR3 DNA sequence: TGCGCCAGCAGCCAAGAGTATTCCGACTGGACAGGGGTCCTCCAAGAGACCCAGTACTTC.

This clone occurred a few times. The chain is built from TRBV10-3 and TRBJ2-1; 14 bases line up with TRBD2. The CDR3 consists of 15 residues. Germline loops: CDR1 ENHRY, CDR2 SYGVKD. The V gene end was trimmed by 6 bases and the J gene end by 9 bases; junction bases not matched to a gene: 7. The CDR3 loop reads CAIRGTSGSLSEQFF. The CDR3 DNA reads as TGTGCCATCAGAGGGACTAGCGGGAGTTTGAGTGAGCAGTTCTTC.

In regard to this clone: Different DNA sequences within this sample yield the same CDR3. This chain connects TRBV9 to TRBJ2-5, with D tentatively TRBD2 (5 bases). The CDR3 runs 14 residues. Germline V lookup: CDR1 SGDLS, CDR2 YYNGEE. The V gene lost 0 bases and the J gene lost 3 bases, with 9 bases spanning the gap. CDR3 nucleotides: TGTGCCAGCAGCGTAGGCGACTACAAAGAGACCCAGTACTTC. It is translated as CASSVGDYKETQYF. The whole variable domain, filled in from reference TRBV9 and TRBJ2-5, reads DSGVTQTPKHLITATGQRVTLRCSPRSGDLSVYWYQQSLDQGLQFLIQYYNGEERAKGNILERFSAQQFPDLHSELNLSSLELGDSALYFCASSVGDYKETQYFGPGTRLLVL.